The following is a T cell receptor beta chain sequence with its context. Original data processing: Estimation of nucleated cell counts relied on the amplification of reference gene primers. Profiled with immunoSEQ multiplex PCR; TCRdb holds only in-frame clones, not every one. That table gives V, J and clone size, and the DNA gave D and trimming. The sample has some 42,000 clones, 76% seen once. Germline V CDR1 and CDR2: SQVTM, ANQGSEA. Trimming at V came to 4 bases and at J to 3 bases, leaving 8 bases not matched to a gene. The CDR3 loop spans 15 amino acids. The sample is drawn from a study of blood T cell repertoires in COVID-19. As for the study in general: Sample material is recorded as cDNA or gDNA derived from T cells, B-cell-depleted T cells, or PBMCs.

This sequence was found in a man aged 80 or over with acute or convalescent COVID-19. Sequenced: peripheral blood. The V call is TRBV29-1, the J call TRBJ2-3, with 9 bases identical to TRBD2. The CDR3 region is CSVGRREGATDTQYF. The CDR3 coding sequence is TGCAGCGTTGGGAGGCGGGAGGGCGCGACAGATACGCAGTATTTT.